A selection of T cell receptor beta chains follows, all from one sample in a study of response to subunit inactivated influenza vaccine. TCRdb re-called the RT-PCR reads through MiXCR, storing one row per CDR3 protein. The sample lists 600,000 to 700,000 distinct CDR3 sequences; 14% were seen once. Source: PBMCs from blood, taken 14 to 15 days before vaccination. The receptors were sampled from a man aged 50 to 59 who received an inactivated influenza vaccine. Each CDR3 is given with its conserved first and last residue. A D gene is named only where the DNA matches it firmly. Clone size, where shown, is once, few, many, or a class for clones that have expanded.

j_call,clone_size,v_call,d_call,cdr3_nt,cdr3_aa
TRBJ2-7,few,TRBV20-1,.,TGCAGTGCTAGCGGGACGAGCTCCTACGAGCAGTACTTC,CSASGTSSYEQYF
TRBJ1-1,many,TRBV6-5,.,TGTGCCAGCAGTTACTCACGAATGAACACTGAAGCTTTCTTT,CASSYSRMNTEAFF
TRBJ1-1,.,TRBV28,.,TGTGCCAGCAGTTTAGCACCTCTCCTGGGCGCGGCGACTGAAGCTTTCTTT,CASSLAPLLGAATEAFF
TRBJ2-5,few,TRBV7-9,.,TGTGCCAGCAGCTTAGGGGTCGTGGTAGAGACCCAGTACTTC,CASSLGVVVETQYF
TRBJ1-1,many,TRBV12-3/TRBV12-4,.,TGTGCCAGCACCCTGACAGGATATTGGGAAACTTTCTTT,CASTLTGYWETFF
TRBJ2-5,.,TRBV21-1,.,TGTGCCAGCAGCAAAGTTTGGGGCCCGTCGAGTTGGACCCAGTACTTC,CASSKVWGPSSWTQYF
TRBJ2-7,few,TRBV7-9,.,TGTGCCAGCAGCTTACTTTTCCAGGGAGGGGGCGAGCAGTACTTC,CASSLLFQGGGEQYF
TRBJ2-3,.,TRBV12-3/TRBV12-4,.,TGTGCCAGTACCATAGAGGGGGGTGATACGCAGTATTTT,CASTIEGGDTQYF
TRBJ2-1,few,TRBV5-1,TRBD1,TGCGCCAGCAGCTTGGGGACAGGTGCCAATGAGCAGTTCTTC,CASSLGTGANEQFF
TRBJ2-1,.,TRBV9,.,TGTGCCAGCAGCACCCTAGCGACGAATGAGCAGTTCTTC,CASSTLATNEQFF
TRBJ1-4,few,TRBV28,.,TGTGCCAGCAGGCCTCAGGGAAGTAGGTTTCTAGAGAATGAAAAACTGTTTTTT,CASRPQGSRFLENEKLFF
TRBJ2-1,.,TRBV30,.,TGTGCCTGGAGTGTAGCGAGCCCGTGGAGAGAGCGGTTCTTC,CAWSVASPWRERFF